Below, 5 T cell receptor beta chains from the same sample are listed, as sequenced in a study of T cell repertoires in cytomegalovirus infection. What these receptors recognize is not known. TCRdb analysed the reads with MiXCR anew, one entry per CDR3 protein. The repertoire holds a few hundred thousand distinct CDR3 sequences, more than 30% seen once, with 17% in the top ten. Material: cultured PBMCs, obtained from culture after CMV antigen stimulation. The source of these receptors is a human donor in good health (CMV status not recorded). Some clones in this sample may be carry-over from other donors' samples.

The chain employs TRBV20-1 and TRBJ2-5; 14 bases align to TRBD2. Per the germline V gene, CDR1 is DFQATT and CDR2 is SNEGSKA (reference sequence). This CDR3 comprises 17 residues. The V gene end was trimmed by 6 bases and the J gene end by 2 bases; junction bases not matched to a gene: 11. The CDR3 spells CSARRGLAGALQETQYF. In DNA form, the CDR3 reads TGCAGTGCAAGACGGGGACTAGCGGGAGCCCTACAAGAGACCCAGTACTTC.

The gene calls are TRBV6-2 or TRBV6-3 and TRBJ1-1; D uncertain. There are 13 residues in the CDR3. The germline gives CDR1 MNHEY, CDR2 SVGEGT. V was pared by 4 bases and J by 7 bases, with 13 bases between. CDR3: CASSSYGTSEAFF. CDR3 sequence (DNA): TGTGCCAGCAGTTCATACGGAACGAGTGAAGCTTTCTTT.

J is TRBJ2-1 and V is TRBV7-4; tentatively, D is TRBD2 (5 bases). The CDR3 totals 16 residues. Trimming removed 7 bases from V and 8 bases from J, with 24 bases in between. CDR1 SGHVT and CDR2 SQSDAQ come from the germline V gene. As DNA, the CDR3 is TGTGCCAGCACCATTTACTCGGGGAGAGCTAAGGATGAGCAGTTCTTC. Protein product: CASTIYSGRAKDEQFF.

At least ten counts were recorded for this clonotype. The chain employs TRBV7-2 and TRBJ1-2; TRBD1 agrees at 8 bases. This CDR3 spans 13 amino acids. CDR1 and CDR2 (germline): SGHTA, FQGNSA. V trimming: 5 bases; J trimming: 4 bases; junction bases outside the gene matches: 3. This chain's CDR3 is CASSRDRGYGYTF. CDR3 in DNA: TGTGCCAGCAGCAGAGACAGGGGCTATGGCTACACCTTC.

The V call is TRBV4-1, the J call TRBJ2-1; 11 bases fit TRBD2. V lost 4 bases to trimming and J lost 7 bases; unmatched junction nucleotides: 12. The CDR3 consists of 17 residues. Germline V gene data show CDR1 as MGHRA and CDR2 as YSYEKL. CDR3 protein: CASSPGIAGGPRNEQFF. For the CDR3, the DNA is TGCGCCAGCAGCCCGGGGATAGCGGGAGGGCCTCGGAATGAGCAGTTCTTC.